This T cell receptor beta chain was sequenced for a study of blood T cell repertoires in COVID-19 (dated by TCRdb to the early 2020s). Broadly, across the study: Collaborator samples came from the United States, Italy and Spain and covered acute and convalescent phases of COVID-19. The prospective study material was composed of cDNA or gDNA derived from T cells, B-cell-depleted T cells, or PBMCs. The dataset comprised deeply sampled blood TCRbeta repertoires from subjects exposed to, actively infected with, or recovered from COVID-19. The repertoires were released in a freely available public database meant as a resource for research on the immune response to SARS-CoV-2. Samples were obtained from the ongoing ImmuneRACE study (first 160 participants) and from approximately 1,200 subjects provided by 6 global collaborators. The sample metadata nearly always contained a de-identified subject ID, COVID-19 status, age in years and sex. Where HLA class I and class II types were available, the types were taken from metadata supplied by the sample provider, not from assay-based typing. Broad study findings and their caveats: How much clinical and demographic metadata was included differed by source and by participant, and the metadata was provided uncurated.

Of note for this clone: Its antigen is not yet known. Base-call qualities are not available, and no considerably larger clone is one nucleotide away.

Whole blood was collected in K2EDTA tubes by collaborating institutions according to the institutions' own protocols. Collaborator samples were shipped for TCRbeta analysis as frozen whole blood, isolated PBMCs, or DNA extracted from either sample type. Trimming accounts for 5 bases at V and 5 bases at J, while the number of junction bases matched to no gene is 6. The CDR3 sequence holds 14 residues, the cysteine and phenylalanine included. The CDR3 DNA has 42 bases and is translated from base 1. The germline V gene (reference sequence) sets CDR1 to LGHDT and CDR2 to YNNKEL. TCRbeta CDR3 regions were amplified from genomic DNA by means of the immunoSEQ Assay, a bias-controlled multiplex PCR. In the original analysis: The number of nucleated cells in each sample was estimated from the amplification of reference gene primers within the assay. To quantify the absolute abundance of each unique TCRbeta CDR3 rearrangement, sequence reads were collapsed and filtered. For each sample, productive Simpson clonality was calculated by taking the square root of Simpson's diversity index across productive rearrangements. TCRdb obtained this table from immuneACCESS and retained in-frame rearrangements with V and J assigned. These tables miss some clones; where compared with another copy, unresolved V genes account for less than half of the shortfall, and the remainder is unexplained. The D gene and trimming were derived from the DNA, and the V and J assignments and clone size from that table. For this sample there are tens of thousands of clones; approximately 70% appear just once. Roughly 61% of the sample comes from the top ten.

The sequenced sample consisted of peripheral blood. Here the chain combines TRBV3-1 (or the pseudogene TRBV3-2) and TRBJ1-2, and 9 junction bases match TRBD1. The receptor's source is an older man with acute or convalescent COVID-19. The CDR3 protein is CASSKPGTGYGYTF. The base sequence is TGTGCCAGCAGCAAGCCCGGGACAGGGTATGGCTACACCTTC.